This T cell receptor (beta chain) was recorded in a study of Ad26.COV2.S vaccination and SARS-CoV-2 variants. Looking at the study overall: Donor was assigned to the Ad26.COV2.S arm of trial COV1001. In the study, Ad26.COV2.S was injected intramuscularly once, or twice 56 days apart.

The assay was immunoSEQ multiplex PCR, and TCRdb's table has in-frame clones only and misses some. The sample has some 340,000 clones, roughly 84% seen once. Treatment defined: 15 to 20 received Ad26.COV2.S at low or high dose, single or two shots; several received placebo; per-sample allocation not given. Collection of samples fell on day 63 after the first vaccine or placebo injection. This receptor was obtained from a person between 18 and 65 years old who received the Ad26.COV2.S COVID-19 vaccine or a placebo. The sequencing here drew on peripheral blood, taken in a trial of Ad26.COV2.S vaccine versus placebo.

DNA for the CDR3: TGTGCCAGCAGACATACATACAGGGTGGCTGAAGCTTTCTTT. Its protein product is CASRHTYRVAEAFF. The chain is built from TRBV5-8 and TRBJ1-1; possible D gene TRBD1, 6 bases. Germline CDR1 SGHTS, CDR2 YDEGEE. The CDR3 is made up of 14 amino acids. The V and J ends lost 5 bases and 6 bases respectively, with 17 bases between them.